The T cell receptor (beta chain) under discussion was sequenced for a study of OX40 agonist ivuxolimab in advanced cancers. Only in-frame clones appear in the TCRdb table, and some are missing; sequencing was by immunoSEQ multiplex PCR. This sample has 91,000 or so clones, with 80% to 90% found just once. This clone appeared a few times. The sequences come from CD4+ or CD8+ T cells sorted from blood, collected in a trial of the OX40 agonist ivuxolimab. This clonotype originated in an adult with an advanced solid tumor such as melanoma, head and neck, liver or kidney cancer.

The CDR3 is CASSVAGQGANGYTF. CDR3 coding DNA: TGTGCCAGCAGCGTAGCGGGACAGGGGGCGAATGGCTACACCTTC. This chain links TRBV9 with TRBJ1-2; TRBD1 matches at 12 bases. This CDR3 is 15 amino acids long. The J segment lost 6 bases and the V segment lost 0 bases, leaving 3 bases of the junction unmatched. Looked up from germline, CDR1 is SGDLS and CDR2 is YYNGEE.